This TCR beta chain came from a study of T-cell memory formation after mild COVID-19. Study information: Largely, the TCR clusters proved donor specific. Study observations and caveats: There were some responding clones in pre-infection memory, which suggested that cross-reactive memory had joined.

Libraries for TCRalpha and TCRbeta carried sample barcodes and unique molecular identifiers via 5'RACE. TCRdb called the 5' RACE reads again in MiXCR, with one record for every CDR3 protein. The table has 350,000 to 450,000 distinct CDR3 sequences, approximately 24% seen once; the top ten hold 8.8%. The CDR3 has 14 residues. Germline V lookup: CDR1 SGHVS, CDR2 FNYEAQ. Trimming removed 2 bases from V and 6 bases from J; junction bases left unmatched: 5. Comment on this clonotype: Its specificity is not known.

Specimen: PBMCs or a T cell subset sorted from them (not recorded which). This clonotype was obtained from an adult woman who had mild COVID-19 (a few samples of this study predate the infection). Cell type and time point are not known. The rearrangement links TRBV7-6 to TRBJ1-1; the match to TRBD1 covers 8 bases. The CDR3 spells CASSLRTGMSEAFF. CDR3 in DNA: TGTGCCAGCAGCTTAAGGACAGGGATGTCTGAAGCTTTCTTT.